These T cell receptor beta chains were read from a single sample in a study of chemoradiotherapy in HPV16-positive cancers. The table came from immunoSEQ multiplex PCR; TCRdb's copy has only in-frame clones and leaves some out. The sample has roughly 5,200 clones, more than 60% seen once. The specimen comprised tumor tissue, sampled from a patient who underwent chemoradiotherapy. The receptors here all came from a human donor with HPV-associated anogenital cancer. CDR3s include the opening cysteine and the closing phenylalanine or tryptophan. Fields, in order: D gene, clone size, J gene, V gene, CDR3 protein, CDR3 DNA. D genes are given only for firm matches. Where a row states a size, it is once, few, many or the class of an expanded clone; other rows omit it.

D: NA; size: NA; J: TRBJ1-5; V: TRBV7-3; CDR3: CASSSKAGIQPQHF; DNA: TGTGCCAGCAGCTCCAAAGCCGGGATTCAGCCCCAGCATTTT
D: TRBD1; size: once; J: TRBJ1-1; V: TRBV6-5; CDR3: CASRSAGQGNTEAFF; DNA: TGTGCCAGCAGGAGTGCGGGACAGGGGAACACTGAAGCTTTCTTT
D: TRBD2; size: NA; J: TRBJ2-2; V: TRBV11-2; CDR3: CASSLSGETTGELFF; DNA: TGTGCCAGCTCCCTTAGCGGGGAAACCACCGGGGAGCTGTTTTTT
D: NA; size: NA; J: TRBJ2-3; V: TRBV6-5; CDR3: CASSSTTDTQYF; DNA: TGTGCCAGCAGTTCCACCACAGATACGCAGTATTTT
D: NA; size: NA; J: TRBJ2-5; V: TRBV7-6; CDR3: CASSLSETQYF; DNA: TGTGCCAGCAGCTTATCAGAGACCCAGTACTTC
D: NA; size: few; J: TRBJ1-1; V: TRBV7-3; CDR3: CASSRTANTEAFF; DNA: TGTGCCAGCAGCCGGACGGCTAACACTGAAGCTTTCTTT
D: NA; size: NA; J: TRBJ2-3; V: TRBV9; CDR3: CASSVEGRPDTQYF; DNA: TGTGCCAGCAGCGTAGAAGGGCGCCCAGATACGCAGTATTTT
D: NA; size: once; J: TRBJ1-3; V: TRBV6-5; CDR3: CASSYQLGGNTIYF; DNA: TGTGCCAGCAGTTACCAATTAGGGGGAAACACCATATATTTT
D: NA; size: NA; J: TRBJ2-7; V: TRBV11-1; CDR3: CASSPLLAAGPDSYEQYF; DNA: TGTGCCAGCAGCCCCCTACTCGCTGCTGGGCCCGACTCCTACGAGCAGTACTTC
D: TRBD1; size: NA; J: TRBJ1-2; V: TRBV19; CDR3: CASSDRDNYGYTF; DNA: TGTGCCAGTAGTGACAGGGACAACTATGGCTACACCTTC
D: NA; size: NA; J: TRBJ1-6; V: TRBV5-1; CDR3: CASSSSNTMGHSPLHF; DNA: TGCGCCAGCAGCTCCAGCAATACCATGGGACATTCACCCCTCCACTTT
D: TRBD1; size: NA; J: TRBJ1-2; V: TRBV29-1; CDR3: CSVPRDSYGYTF; DNA: TGCAGCGTCCCGCGGGACAGCTATGGCTACACCTTC
D: NA; size: NA; J: TRBJ1-6; V: TRBV18; CDR3: CASSPTNRVSPLHF; DNA: TGTGCCAGCTCACCAACCAACAGGGTTTCCCCCCTCCACTTT
D: NA; size: NA; J: TRBJ2-3; V: TRBV7-9; CDR3: CASSPTDTQYF; DNA: TGTGCCAGCAGCCCCACAGATACGCAGTATTTT
D: NA; size: few; J: TRBJ2-2; V: TRBV19; CDR3: CASSIVAGSGGELFF; DNA: TGTGCCAGTAGCATTGTGGCAGGGAGTGGAGGGGAGCTGTTTTTT
D: TRBD2; size: medium-sized; J: TRBJ2-3; V: TRBV5-1; CDR3: CASSLALAGGTDTQYF; DNA: TGCGCCAGCAGCTTGGCACTAGCGGGGGGCACAGATACGCAGTATTTT
D: NA; size: NA; J: TRBJ1-5; V: TRBV6-1; CDR3: CASIWCGDSNQPQHF; DNA: TGTGCCAGCATCTGGTGTGGGGATAGCAATCAGCCCCAGCATTTT
D: NA; size: once; J: TRBJ2-7; V: TRBV15; CDR3: CATSRESPGGYEQYF; DNA: TGTGCCACCAGCAGAGAAAGCCCCGGGGGCTACGAGCAGTACTTC
D: NA; size: NA; J: TRBJ2-7; V: TRBV2; CDR3: CASSEYEQYF; DNA: TGTGCCAGCAGTGAATACGAGCAGTACTTC
D: TRBD1; size: NA; J: TRBJ2-5; V: TRBV19; CDR3: CASSPGQVPGETQYF; DNA: TGTGCCAGTAGCCCGGGACAGGTACCAGGTGAGACCCAGTACTTC
D: NA; size: once; J: TRBJ2-6; V: TRBV4-2; CDR3: CASSQGFISGANVLTF; DNA: TGTGCCAGCAGCCAAGGTTTTATCTCTGGGGCCAACGTCCTGACTTTC
D: NA; size: NA; J: TRBJ1-5; V: TRBV4-1; CDR3: CASSQGQGGGPQHF; DNA: TGCGCCAGCAGCCAAGGTCAGGGTGGGGGGCCCCAGCATTTT
D: TRBD1; size: few; J: TRBJ2-2; V: TRBV2; CDR3: CASKMTGSTGELFF; DNA: TGTGCCAGCAAGATGACAGGGAGCACCGGGGAGCTGTTTTTT
D: NA; size: NA; J: TRBJ1-4; V: TRBV23-1; CDR3: CASSQCPSRAAEKLFF; DNA: TGCGCCAGCAGTCAATGTCCGTCCAGGGCGGCGGAAAAACTGTTTTTT
D: TRBD1; size: NA; J: TRBJ1-5; V: TRBV5-6; CDR3: CASSYGTGLFNQPQHF; DNA: TGTGCCAGCAGCTATGGGACAGGGTTGTTCAATCAGCCCCAGCATTTT
D: TRBD1; size: NA; J: TRBJ1-5; V: TRBV15; CDR3: CATSRSKTGEQSQHF; DNA: TGTGCCACCAGCAGATCGAAGACAGGGGAACAGTCCCAGCATTTT
D: NA; size: NA; J: TRBJ2-2; V: TRBV6-1; CDR3: CASSEGAATGELFF; DNA: TGTGCCAGCAGTGAAGGGGCTGCAACCGGGGAGCTGTTTTTT
D: NA; size: NA; J: TRBJ1-2; V: TRBV28; CDR3: CASRLTRESYGYTF; DNA: TGTGCCAGCAGACTCACCAGGGAAAGCTATGGCTACACCTTC
D: TRBD2; size: NA; J: TRBJ2-7; V: TRBV7-2; CDR3: CASSLAFRGGEEQYF; DNA: TGTGCCAGCAGCTTAGCTTTCCGCGGGGGGGAGGAGCAGTACTTC
D: TRBD2; size: NA; J: TRBJ2-7; V: TRBV23-1; CDR3: CASRRIRTSCVKSSYEQYF; DNA: TGCGCCAGCAGGCGGATAAGGACTAGCTGCGTAAAGAGCTCCTACGAGCAGTACTTC
D: NA; size: once; J: TRBJ2-5; V: TRBV2; CDR3: CASSEESTEETQYF; DNA: TGTGCCAGCAGTGAAGAATCGACAGAAGAGACCCAGTACTTC
D: NA; size: once; J: TRBJ2-5; V: TRBV18; CDR3: CASSPMYRAGETQYF; DNA: TGTGCCAGCTCACCCATGTACAGGGCCGGGGAGACCCAGTACTTC
D: TRBD2; size: few; J: TRBJ2-7; V: TRBV10-3; CDR3: CAISEKGRGVYEQYF; DNA: TGTGCCATCAGTGAGAAAGGGCGGGGGGTGTACGAGCAGTACTTC
D: TRBD1; size: NA; J: TRBJ1-3; V: TRBV27; CDR3: CASSRQTGGGEENTIYF; DNA: TGTGCCAGCAGCCGCCAGACAGGGGGCGGTGAGGAAAACACCATATATTTT
D: NA; size: NA; J: TRBJ2-6; V: TRBV7-4; CDR3: CASSDGPSQSRANVLTF; DNA: TGTGCCAGCAGCGACGGGCCCTCACAAAGTCGGGCCAACGTCCTGACTTTC
D: NA; size: NA; J: TRBJ1-3; V: TRBV5-1; CDR3: CASALGNTIYF; DNA: TGCGCCTCGGCACTTGGAAACACCATATATTTT
D: NA; size: NA; J: TRBJ2-1; V: TRBV30; CDR3: CAWSPLTTPYNEQFF; DNA: TGTGCCTGGAGTCCGTTGACGACCCCCTACAATGAGCAGTTCTTC
D: NA; size: NA; J: TRBJ1-1; V: TRBV28; CDR3: CASSSSGFSNTEAFF; DNA: TGTGCCAGCAGTTCATCCGGGTTTTCGAACACTGAAGCTTTCTTT
D: TRBD1; size: NA; J: TRBJ1-2; V: TRBV5-1; CDR3: CASSLQGGQSGYTF; DNA: TGCGCCAGCAGCCTCCAGGGGGGGCAGAGTGGCTACACCTTC
D: NA; size: NA; J: TRBJ2-7; V: TRBV7-8; CDR3: CASSLPPGYEQYF; DNA: TGTGCCAGCAGCTTACCCCCCGGTTACGAGCAGTACTTC
D: NA; size: NA; J: TRBJ2-5; V: TRBV5-5; CDR3: CASSPGRRGGQETQYF; DNA: TGTGCCAGCAGCCCCGGGAGGAGAGGGGGCCAAGAGACCCAGTACTTC
D: TRBD1; size: few; J: TRBJ1-4; V: TRBV7-2; CDR3: CASSLVRQGGTNEKLFF; DNA: TGTGCCAGCAGCTTAGTTCGTCAGGGGGGAACTAATGAAAAACTGTTTTTT
D: TRBD1; size: once; J: TRBJ1-4; V: TRBV7-2; CDR3: CASSLQGGNEKLFF; DNA: TGTGCCAGCAGCCTACAGGGGGGTAATGAAAAACTGTTTTTT
D: NA; size: few; J: TRBJ1-1; V: TRBV19; CDR3: CASSILNTEAFF; DNA: TGTGCCAGTAGTATCCTGAACACTGAAGCTTTCTTT
D: TRBD2; size: NA; J: TRBJ2-3; V: TRBV13; CDR3: CASSLGSGGGDTQYF; DNA: TGTGCCAGCAGCTTAGGTAGCGGGGGAGGGGATACGCAGTATTTT
D: NA; size: NA; J: TRBJ2-3; V: TRBV21-1; CDR3: CASRSVENTQYF; DNA: TGTGCCAGCCGTTCCGTGGAGAATACGCAGTATTTT
D: TRBD2; size: NA; J: TRBJ2-1; V: TRBV14; CDR3: CASSHPAGLTYNEQFF; DNA: TGTGCCAGCAGCCACCCAGCGGGGCTGACCTACAATGAGCAGTTCTTC
D: TRBD2; size: NA; J: TRBJ2-2; V: TRBV5-1; CDR3: CASSWTPGLAGGGELFF; DNA: TGCGCCAGCAGCTGGACCCCGGGACTAGCGGGGGGCGGGGAGCTGTTTTTT
D: NA; size: NA; J: TRBJ1-5; V: TRBV5-6; CDR3: CASNNQGFGQPQHF; DNA: TGTGCCAGCAACAATCAGGGGTTTGGTCAGCCCCAGCATTTT